The 13 T cell receptor beta chains below all came from one sample that was sequenced in a study of OX40 agonist ivuxolimab in advanced cancers. Library creation used the immunoSEQ multiplex PCR assay. TCRdb provides this immuneACCESS table in a form limited to in-frame rearrangements. Some clones are lacking; in checked studies, under half of them reflect an unresolved V gene, and why the rest are absent is not known. For this sample the table gives around 78,000 clones, of which roughly 84% were detected only once. The ten biggest clones cover around 0.23% of the sample. Sequences were derived from CD4+ or CD8+ T cells sorted from blood, sampled in a trial of the OX40 agonist ivuxolimab. Receptors were obtained from an adult with an advanced solid tumor such as melanoma, head and neck, liver or kidney cancer.

The chain uses TRBV19 and TRBJ2-7; TRBD2 agrees at 10 bases. V dropped 4 bases and J dropped 3; count of bases not matched to a gene: 3. The CDR3 contains 14 residues. Per the germline V gene, CDR1 is LNHDA and CDR2 is SQIVND (reference sequence). Here the CDR3 DNA reads TGTGCCAGTAGTACTAGCGGGAGCTTCTACGAGCAGTACTTC. Translating gives CASSTSGSFYEQYF.

The chain recombines TRBV18 with TRBJ2-1; D gene unclear. CDR1 KGHSH and CDR2 LQKENI come from the germline V gene. CDR3 length: 14 residues. V lost 0 bases and J lost 6, with 9 bases in between. In DNA, the CDR3 is TGTGCCAGCTCACCACCGTCCCCCCCCAATGAGCAGTTCTTC. Its protein is CASSPPSPPNEQFF.

The chain uses TRBV28 and TRBJ1-1, with 9 nucleotides matching TRBD1. This CDR3 is built from 14 residues. CDR1 MDHEN and CDR2 SYDVKM come from the germline V gene. V shed 7 bases and J 4 bases; nucleotides not matched to a gene: 7. CDR3 amino acids: CASNSGQGTTEAFF. For the CDR3, the DNA is TGTGCCAGCAACTCCGGACAGGGGACCACTGAAGCTTTCTTT.

The rearrangement links TRBV11-2 to TRBJ2-5; weak D call: TRBD2 (5 bases). CDR1 and CDR2 from the germline V gene are SGHAT and FQNNGV. V gave up 2 bases and J gave up 7 bases, with 17 bases separating them. The CDR3 runs to 15 residues. DNA for the CDR3: TGTGCCAGCAGCTTATCCCAGAATCATGGAGGGACCCAGTACTTC. Translating gives CASSLSQNHGGTQYF.

This chain connects TRBV7-2 to TRBJ2-7; unclear D gene. The CDR3 totals 16 residues. Germline V gene sequence: CDR1 SGHTA, CDR2 FQGNSA. Between the trimmed V and J ends, which lost 1 base and 0 bases, there was a span of 13 bases. CDR3: CASSLDVAVSSYEQYF. In DNA form, the CDR3 reads TGTGCCAGCAGCTTAGACGTGGCGGTGAGCTCCTACGAGCAGTACTTC.

This chain joins TRBV2 and TRBJ1-5, with 8 bases lining up with TRBD1. Losses at the gene ends were 7 bases for V and 0 bases for J; bases not matched to a gene: 5. Germline CDR1 and CDR2: SNHLY and FYNNEI. The CDR3 is made up of 15 amino acids. In nucleotides, the CDR3 is TGTGCCAGCATCAGGACAGGGCTTAGCAATCAGCCCCAGCATTTT. This codes for CASIRTGLSNQPQHF. Full variable domain (rest looked up from reference TRBV2 and TRBJ1-5): EPEVTQTPSHQVTQMGQEVILRCVPISNHLYFYWYRQILGQKVEFLVSFYNNEISEKSEIFDDQFSVERPDGSNFTLKIRSTKLEDSAMYFCASIRTGLSNQPQHFGDGTRLSIL.

The CDR3 reads CASSPQVTGELFF. The CDR3, as DNA: TGTGCCAGCAGCCCACAGGTCACCGGGGAGCTGTTTTTT. The chain couples TRBV14 to TRBJ2-2; a possible D gene is TRBD1 (5 bases). Per the germline V gene, CDR1 is SGHDN and CDR2 is FVKESK. Trimming stripped 4 bases from V and 4 bases from J, with 7 bases between. The CDR3 totals 13 residues.

The chain carries TRBV7-7 and TRBJ1-4; TRBD1 agrees at 7 bases. Losses at the gene ends were 1 base for V and 5 bases for J; bases not matched to a gene: 10. This CDR3 contains 17 residues. The germline gives CDR1 SSHAT, CDR2 FNYEAQ (reference sequence). The chain's CDR3 is CASSLGPGQVLNEKLFF. The CDR3 coding sequence is TGTGCCAGCAGCTTAGGCCCTGGACAGGTATTGAATGAAAAACTGTTTTTT.

This clone was seen more than once but under ten times. This sequence joins TRBV5-1 and TRBJ2-1, with 8 bases fitting TRBD2. The length of the CDR3 is 17 residues. The germline V gene encodes CDR1 SGHRS and CDR2 YFSETQ. V shed 4 bases and J 7 bases; nucleotides not matched to a gene: 16. CDR3: CASSRESLAGLRNEQFF. The CDR3 DNA follows: TGCGCCAGCAGCCGGGAGTCCCTAGCGGGTTTGAGGAATGAGCAGTTCTTC.

The chain uses TRBV6-5 and TRBJ2-4; D could derive from TRBD1 or TRBD2 (6 bases each). CDR3 length: 13 amino acids. Germline-derived CDR1 and CDR2 are MNHEY and SVGAGI. Deletions cut 6 bases from V and 5 bases from J, with 11 bases between. The CDR3 DNA reads as TGTGCCAGCAGCAGGAGGGGGGAAAACATTCAGTACTTC. This gives the protein CASSRRGENIQYF.

This sequence joins TRBV5-1 and TRBJ2-1; 7 nucleotides agree with TRBD1. The CDR3 sequence is 16 residues long. The germline V gene encodes CDR1 SGHRS and CDR2 YFSETQ. J gave up 2 bases and V 4 bases, and 9 bases lay outside the gene matches. CDR3 bases: TGCGCCAGCAGCCCTACTACCGGGACAGCCTACAATGAGCAGTTCTTC. It codes for CASSPTTGTAYNEQFF.

This clone is a singleton in its sample. The gene calls are TRBV25-1 and TRBJ1-2; 7 bases are a match to TRBD1. The CDR3 totals 13 residues. V was clipped by 7 bases and J by 8 bases; unmatched bases: 10. Germline V gene data show CDR1 as MGHDK and CDR2 as SYGVNS. The DNA of the CDR3 is TGTGCCAGCAATTCAGACAGGGAACGGGGCTACACCTTC. Translating gives CASNSDRERGYTF.

CDR3 region: CASGPGPGEQYF. The CDR3 DNA reads TGTGCCAGCGGTCCTGGGCCTGGCGAGCAGTACTTC. The rearrangement uses TRBV6-5 and TRBJ2-7; D is uncertain. V lost 8 bases to trimming and J lost 6 bases, with 14 bases between them. CDR3 length: 12 residues. Germline loops: CDR1 MNHEY, CDR2 SVGAGI.